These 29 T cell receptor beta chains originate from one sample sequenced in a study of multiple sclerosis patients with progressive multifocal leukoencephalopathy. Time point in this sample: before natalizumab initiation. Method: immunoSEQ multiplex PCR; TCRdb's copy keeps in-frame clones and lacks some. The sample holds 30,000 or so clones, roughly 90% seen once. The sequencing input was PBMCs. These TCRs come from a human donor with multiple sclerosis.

The chain's CDR3 is CASSFNLASVLSDEQFF. The CDR3 DNA reads as TGTGCCAGCAGCTTTAATCTCGCATCGGTACTATCGGATGAGCAGTTCTTC. This chain uses TRBV7-8 with TRBJ2-1; D not resolved. V lost 3 bases and J 8 bases, leaving 23 bases between the germline ends. This CDR3 spans 17 amino acids. Germline values: CDR1 SGHVS, CDR2 FQNEAQ.

CDR3 DNA: TGCAGCGTTCAAACGAACACTGAAGCTTTCTTT. As protein: CSVQTNTEAFF. The chain combines TRBV29-1 with TRBJ1-1; D is unclear. V lost 5 bases and J lost 1, with 5 bases in between. This CDR3 contains 11 residues. Germline loops: CDR1 SQVTM, CDR2 ANQGSEA.

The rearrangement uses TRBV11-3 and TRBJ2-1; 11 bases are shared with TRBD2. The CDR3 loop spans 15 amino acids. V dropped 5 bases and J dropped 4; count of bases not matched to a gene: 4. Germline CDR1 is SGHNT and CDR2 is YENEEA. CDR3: CASSISGREYNEQFF. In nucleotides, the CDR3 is TGTGCCAGCAGCATTAGCGGGAGGGAATACAATGAGCAGTTCTTC.

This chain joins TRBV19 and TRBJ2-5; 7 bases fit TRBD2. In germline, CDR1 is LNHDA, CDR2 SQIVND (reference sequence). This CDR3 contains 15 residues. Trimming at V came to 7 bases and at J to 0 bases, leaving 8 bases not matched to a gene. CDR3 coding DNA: TGTGCCAGTAAACTGGCTAGCGGAGACCAAGAGACCCAGTACTTC. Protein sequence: CASKLASGDQETQYF. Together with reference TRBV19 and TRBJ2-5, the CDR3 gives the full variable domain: DGGITQSPKYLFRKEGQNVTLSCEQNLNHDAMYWYRQDPGQGLRLIYYSQIVNDFQKGDIAEGYSVSREKKESFPLTVTSAQKNPTAFYLCASKLASGDQETQYFGPGTRLLVL.

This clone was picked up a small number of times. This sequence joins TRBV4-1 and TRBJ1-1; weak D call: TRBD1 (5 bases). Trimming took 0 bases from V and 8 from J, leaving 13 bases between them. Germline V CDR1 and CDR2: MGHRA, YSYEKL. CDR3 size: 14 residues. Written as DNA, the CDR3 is TGCGCCAGCAGCCAAGACGGGGTCGGGGGGGAAGCTTTCTTT. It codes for CASSQDGVGGEAFF.

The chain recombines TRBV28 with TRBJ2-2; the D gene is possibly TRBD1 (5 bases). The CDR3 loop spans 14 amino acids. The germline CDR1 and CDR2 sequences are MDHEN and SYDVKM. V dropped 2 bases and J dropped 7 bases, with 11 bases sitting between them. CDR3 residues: CASSLPLTGGELFF. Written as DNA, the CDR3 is TGTGCCAGCAGTTTACCCTTAACAGGCGGGGAGCTGTTTTTT. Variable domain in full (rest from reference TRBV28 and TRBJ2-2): DVKVTQSSRYLVKRTGEKVFLECVQDMDHENMFWYRQDPGLGLRLIYFSYDVKMKEKGDIPEGYSVSREKKERFSLILESASTNQTSMYLCASSLPLTGGELFFGEGSRLTVL.

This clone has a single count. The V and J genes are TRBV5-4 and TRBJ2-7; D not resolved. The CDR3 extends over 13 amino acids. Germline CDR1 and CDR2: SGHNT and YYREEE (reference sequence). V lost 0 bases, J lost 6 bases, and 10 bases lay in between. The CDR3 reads CASSLAGRAEQYF. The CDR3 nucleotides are TGTGCCAGCAGCTTGGCCGGACGAGCCGAGCAGTACTTC.

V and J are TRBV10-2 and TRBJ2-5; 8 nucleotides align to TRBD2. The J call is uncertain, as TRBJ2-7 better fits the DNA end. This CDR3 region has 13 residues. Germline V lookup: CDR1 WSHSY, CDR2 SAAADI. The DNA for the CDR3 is TGCGCCAGCAAGACTAGCGCCTCCTACGAGCAGTACTTC. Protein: CASKTSASYEQYF.

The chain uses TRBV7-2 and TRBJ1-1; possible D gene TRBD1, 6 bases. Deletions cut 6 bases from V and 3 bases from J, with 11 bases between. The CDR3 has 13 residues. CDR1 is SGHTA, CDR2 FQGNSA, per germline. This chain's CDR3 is CASRRRGDTEAFF. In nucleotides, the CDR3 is TGTGCCAGCAGACGCAGGGGCGACACTGAAGCTTTCTTT.

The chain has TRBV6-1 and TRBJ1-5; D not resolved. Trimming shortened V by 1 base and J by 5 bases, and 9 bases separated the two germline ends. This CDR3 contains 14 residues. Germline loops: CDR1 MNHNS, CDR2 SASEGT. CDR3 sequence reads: CASSEGWGYQPQHF. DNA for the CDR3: TGTGCCAGCAGTGAAGGGTGGGGTTATCAGCCCCAGCATTTT.

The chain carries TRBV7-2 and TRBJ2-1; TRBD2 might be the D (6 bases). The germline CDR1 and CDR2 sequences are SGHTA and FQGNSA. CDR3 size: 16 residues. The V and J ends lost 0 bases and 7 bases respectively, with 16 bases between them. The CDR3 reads CASSLAFRGGRNEQFF. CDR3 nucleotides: TGTGCCAGCAGCTTAGCGTTTAGGGGAGGAAGAAATGAGCAGTTCTTC.

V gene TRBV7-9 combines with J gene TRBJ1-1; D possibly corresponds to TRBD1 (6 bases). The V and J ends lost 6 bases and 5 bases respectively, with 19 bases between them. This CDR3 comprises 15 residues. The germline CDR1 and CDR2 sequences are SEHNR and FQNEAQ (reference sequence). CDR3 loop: CASSFLTAGVTEAFF. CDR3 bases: TGTGCCAGCAGTTTTCTAACGGCAGGGGTGACTGAAGCTTTCTTT. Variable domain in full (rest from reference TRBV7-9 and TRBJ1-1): DTGVSQNPRHKITKRGQNVTFRCDPISEHNRLYWYRQTLGQGPEFLTYFQNEAQLEKSRLLSDRFSAERPKGSFSTLEIQRTEQGDSAMYLCASSFLTAGVTEAFFGQGTRLTVV.

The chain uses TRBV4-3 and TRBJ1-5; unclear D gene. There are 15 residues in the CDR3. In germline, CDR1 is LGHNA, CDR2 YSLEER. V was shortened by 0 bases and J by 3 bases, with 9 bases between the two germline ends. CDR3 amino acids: CASSQDGSFNQPQHF. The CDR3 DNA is TGCGCCAGCAGCCAAGATGGCAGCTTCAATCAGCCCCAGCATTTT.

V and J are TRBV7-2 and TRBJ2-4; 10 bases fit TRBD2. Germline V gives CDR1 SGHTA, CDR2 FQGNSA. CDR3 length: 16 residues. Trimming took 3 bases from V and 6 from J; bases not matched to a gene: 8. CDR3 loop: CASSFPLAGGGNIQYF. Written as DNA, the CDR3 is TGTGCCAGCAGCTTTCCATTAGCGGGAGGAGGAAACATTCAGTACTTC.

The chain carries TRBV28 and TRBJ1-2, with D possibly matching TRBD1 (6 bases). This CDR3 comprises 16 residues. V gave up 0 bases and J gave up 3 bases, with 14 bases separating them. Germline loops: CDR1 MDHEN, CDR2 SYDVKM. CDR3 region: CASSLWSLQGDYGYTF. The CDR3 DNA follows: TGTGCCAGCAGTTTATGGAGCCTACAGGGTGACTATGGCTACACCTTC.

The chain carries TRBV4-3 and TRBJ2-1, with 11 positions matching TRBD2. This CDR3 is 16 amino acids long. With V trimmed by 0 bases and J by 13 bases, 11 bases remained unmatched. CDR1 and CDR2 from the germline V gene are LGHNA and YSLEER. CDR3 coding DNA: TGCGCCAGCAGCCAAGATCTTTCTAGCGGGAGGCGAGAACAGTTCTTC. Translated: CASSQDLSSGRREQFF.

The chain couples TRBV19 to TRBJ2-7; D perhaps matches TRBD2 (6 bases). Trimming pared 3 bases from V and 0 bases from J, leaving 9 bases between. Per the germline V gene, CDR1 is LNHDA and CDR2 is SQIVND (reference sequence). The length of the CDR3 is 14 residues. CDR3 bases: TGTGCCAGTAGTATGGGGAGGAGCTCCTACGAGCAGTACTTC. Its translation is CASSMGRSSYEQYF. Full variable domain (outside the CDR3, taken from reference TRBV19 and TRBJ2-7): DGGITQSPKYLFRKEGQNVTLSCEQNLNHDAMYWYRQDPGQGLRLIYYSQIVNDFQKGDIAEGYSVSREKKESFPLTVTSAQKNPTAFYLCASSMGRSSYEQYFGPGTRLTVT.

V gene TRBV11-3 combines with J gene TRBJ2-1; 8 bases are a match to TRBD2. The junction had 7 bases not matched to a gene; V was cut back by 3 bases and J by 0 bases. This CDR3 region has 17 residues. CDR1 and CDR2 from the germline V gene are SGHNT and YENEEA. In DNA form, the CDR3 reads TGTGCCAGCAGCTTGGGACTAGAATCTCGCTCCTACAATGAGCAGTTCTTC. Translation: CASSLGLESRSYNEQFF.

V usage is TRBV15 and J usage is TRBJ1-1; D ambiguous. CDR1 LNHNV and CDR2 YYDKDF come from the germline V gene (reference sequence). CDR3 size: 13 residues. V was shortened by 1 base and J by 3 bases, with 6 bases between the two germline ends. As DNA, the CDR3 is TGTGCCACCAGCAGAGGGTTCGACACTGAAGCTTTCTTT. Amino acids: CATSRGFDTEAFF.

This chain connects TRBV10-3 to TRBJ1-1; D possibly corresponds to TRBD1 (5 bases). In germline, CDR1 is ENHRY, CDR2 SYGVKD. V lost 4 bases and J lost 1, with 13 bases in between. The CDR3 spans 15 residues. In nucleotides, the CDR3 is TGTGCCATCAGTGCACGGGGCCCGCCGAACACTGAAGCTTTCTTT. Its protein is CAISARGPPNTEAFF.

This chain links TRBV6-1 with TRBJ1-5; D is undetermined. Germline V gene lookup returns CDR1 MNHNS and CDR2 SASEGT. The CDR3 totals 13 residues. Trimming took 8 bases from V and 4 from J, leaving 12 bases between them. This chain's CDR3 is CASLSTENQPQHF. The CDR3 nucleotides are TGTGCCAGCCTCTCAACGGAGAATCAGCCCCAGCATTTT.

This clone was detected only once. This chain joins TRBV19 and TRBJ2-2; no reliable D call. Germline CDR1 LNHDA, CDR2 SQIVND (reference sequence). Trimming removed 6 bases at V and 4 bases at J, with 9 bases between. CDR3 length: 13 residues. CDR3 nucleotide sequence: TGTGCCAGTAGAAAGATCGGCACCGGGGAGCTGTTTTTT. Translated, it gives CASRKIGTGELFF. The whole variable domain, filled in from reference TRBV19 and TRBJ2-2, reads DGGITQSPKYLFRKEGQNVTLSCEQNLNHDAMYWYRQDPGQGLRLIYYSQIVNDFQKGDIAEGYSVSREKKESFPLTVTSAQKNPTAFYLCASRKIGTGELFFGEGSRLTVL.

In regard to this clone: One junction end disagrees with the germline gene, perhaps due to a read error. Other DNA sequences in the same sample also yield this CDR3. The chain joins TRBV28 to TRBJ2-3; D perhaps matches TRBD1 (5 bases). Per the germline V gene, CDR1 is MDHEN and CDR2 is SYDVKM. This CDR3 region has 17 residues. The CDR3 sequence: CASSFTPQSGLTDTQYF. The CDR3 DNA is TGTGCCAGCAGTTTTACCCCCCAATCGGGCTTGACAGATACGCAGTATTTC.

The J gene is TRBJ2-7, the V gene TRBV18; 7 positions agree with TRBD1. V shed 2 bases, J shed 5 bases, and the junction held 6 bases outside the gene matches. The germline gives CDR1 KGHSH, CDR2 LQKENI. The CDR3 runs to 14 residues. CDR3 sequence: CASSPATGTDEQYF. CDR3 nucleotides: TGTGCCAGCTCACCAGCCACCGGGACAGACGAGCAGTACTTC. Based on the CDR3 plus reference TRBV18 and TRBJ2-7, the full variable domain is NAGVMQNPRHLVRRRGQEARLRCSPMKGHSHVYWYRQLPEEGLKFMVYLQKENIIDESGMPKERFSAEFPKEGPSILRIQQVVRGDSAAYFCASSPATGTDEQYFGPGTRLTVT.

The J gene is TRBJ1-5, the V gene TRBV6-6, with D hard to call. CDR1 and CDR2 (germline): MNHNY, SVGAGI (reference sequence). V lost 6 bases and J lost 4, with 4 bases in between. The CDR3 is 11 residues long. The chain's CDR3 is CASRENQPQHF. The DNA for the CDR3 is TGTGCCAGCAGAGAAAATCAGCCCCAGCATTTT.

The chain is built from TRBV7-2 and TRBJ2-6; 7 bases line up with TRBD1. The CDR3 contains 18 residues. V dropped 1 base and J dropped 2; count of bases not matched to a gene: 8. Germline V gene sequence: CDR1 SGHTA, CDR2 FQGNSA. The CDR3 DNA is TGTGCCAGCAGCTTAGGACAGGGCGTTGTACCTGGGGCCAACGTCCTGACTTTC. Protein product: CASSLGQGVVPGANVLTF. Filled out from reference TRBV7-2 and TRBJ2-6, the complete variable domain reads GAGVSQSPSNKVTEKGKDVELRCDPISGHTALYWYRQSLGQGLEFLIYFQGNSAPDKSGLPSDRFSAERTGGSVSTLTIQRTQQEDSAVYLCASSLGQGVVPGANVLTFGAGSRLTVL.

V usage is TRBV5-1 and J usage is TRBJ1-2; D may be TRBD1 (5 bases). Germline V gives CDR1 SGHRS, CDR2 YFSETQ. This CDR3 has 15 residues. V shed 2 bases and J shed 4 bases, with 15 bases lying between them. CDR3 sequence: CASSFERGIPYGYTF. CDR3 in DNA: TGCGCCAGCAGCTTTGAAAGGGGTATCCCCTATGGCTACACCTTC.

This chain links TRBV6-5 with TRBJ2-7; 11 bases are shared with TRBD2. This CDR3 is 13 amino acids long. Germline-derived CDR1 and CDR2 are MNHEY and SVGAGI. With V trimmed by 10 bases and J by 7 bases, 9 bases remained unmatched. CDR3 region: CATGLAAREEQYF. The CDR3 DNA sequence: TGTGCCACGGGACTAGCGGCTCGGGAAGAGCAGTACTTC.

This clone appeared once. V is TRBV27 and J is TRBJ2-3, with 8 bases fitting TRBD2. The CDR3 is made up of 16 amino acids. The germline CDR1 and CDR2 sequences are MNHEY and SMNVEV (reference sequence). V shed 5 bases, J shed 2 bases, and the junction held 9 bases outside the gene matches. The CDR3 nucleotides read TGTGCCAGCAGTACCTATTTTAGCGGGAACACAGATACGCAGTATTTT. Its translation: CASSTYFSGNTDTQYF.